This T cell receptor (beta chain) was documented in a study of T cell repertoires in cytomegalovirus infection (dated by TCRdb to the late 2010s). Turning to the overall study: Peptide stimulations targeted recently identified HLA-C-restricted CMV epitopes, whose presentation resists viral immunomodulation, together with well-studied HLA-B-restricted epitopes. Because public TCR beta signatures pointed to carriage of CMV infection together with the matching HLA type, the HLA type of each donor mattered for the analysis. Broad study findings and their caveats: In the ex vivo response, HLA-C-restricted CMV-specific TCR beta clonotypes were dominant, and in two of eight donors the single most frequent clonotype came from this HLA-C-restricted group. In both this cohort and an independent cohort of several hundred donors, the cumulative frequency of public TCR beta family members distinguished carriers of CMV infection plus the relevant HLA type.

This clonotype was counted only a few times. The antigen it binds to is not known. Per-base qualities were not stored, and no clone one base away is much larger. Taken with the paper, the label for treatment or condition translates to: in vitro stimulation with specific CMV peptide epitopes to enrich CMV-specific T cells. The instrument was an Illumina HiSeq 1500. In-frame beta chains were kept once TCRdb had trimmed the public reads at Q25 with fastp and called clones with MiXCR. CDR3 protein duplicates are merged, each entry listing the most common genes and DNA. For this sample the table gives about a million distinct CDR3 sequences, of which around 30% were detected only once. The ten most abundant clones make up about an eighth of the sample. The junction shows trimming of 5 bases on V and 7 bases on J, plus 20 bases between the germline ends. Taken from cysteine to phenylalanine, the CDR3 has 15 residues. Here the CDR3 DNA is all that survives: 45 bases in frame from base 1. Sequences MNHNS (CDR1) and SASEGT (CDR2) are obtained from the germline V gene.

The sequenced sample was cultured CD8+ T cells from PBMCs, obtained from culture after CMV antigen stimulation. This clonotype was sampled from a human donor in good health (CMV status not recorded). Some clones in this sample may be carry-over from other donors' samples. The V and J genes are TRBV6-1 and TRBJ1-2; TRBD1 could be the D gene, as 6 bases match. The DNA is TGTGCCAGCAGTAGTTGGGACAAGCCCCTGGGTGGCTACACCTTC. It codes for CASSSWDKPLGGYTF.